The clone carrying this TCR beta chain was seen once. Its antigen remains unknown. This sample is drawn from a study of cytomegalovirus exposure and HLA in healthy donors. Study outcomes and limitations: Presence/absence analyses assumed roughly uniform sequencing depth across donors, which may not hold.

This PCR relied on a set of 60 Vbeta primers and 13 Jbeta primers. TCRdb's copy holds only in-frame clones and misses some; the assay was immunoSEQ multiplex PCR. Among tens of thousands of clones, just over 70% were seen once, and the ten largest hold roughly 4.4%. CDR1 SGHVS and CDR2 FQNEAQ come from the germline V gene. The CDR3 spans 14 residues. The ends lost 5 bases at V and 1 base at J; junction bases unmatched: 1. This clonotype was sampled from a man aged 55 to 70 in good health and CMV-seropositive. This rearrangement joins TRBV7-8 to TRBJ1-1; the match to TRBD1 covers 10 bases. The sample was PBMCs. The CDR3 loop is CASSRDRGNTEAFF. The CDR3 bases are TGTGCCAGCAGCCGGGACAGGGGGAACACTGAAGCTTTCTTT.